Listed below are T cell receptor beta chains from one sample, sequenced in a study of blood T cells in healthy people across ages. TCRdb processed the 5' RACE reads anew with MiXCR; each CDR3 protein has one entry. The sample consists of about 780,000 distinct CDR3 sequences, 46% of them appearing once. Material: blood. Source of these receptors: an elderly man in good health. The CDR3 runs from the conserved cysteine through the conserved F or W. D genes are given only for firm matches. Expanded clones get a size class; other rows say once, few or many, or leave the size out.

D gene | J gene | clone size | V gene | CDR3 DNA | CDR3 protein
TRBD2 | TRBJ2-5 | few | TRBV3-1 | TGTGCCAGCAGTCCCTCGCGGGGGGGTACCCAGTACTTC | CASSPSRGGTQYF
NA | TRBJ2-1 | few | TRBV9 | TGTGCCAGCAGCGTAGTGGGTAGCGCTTTCTACAATGAGCAGTTCTTC | CASSVVGSAFYNEQFF
NA | TRBJ2-5 | NA | TRBV20-1 | TGCAGTGTCTTCAGGGGAGAGACCCAGTACTTC | CSVFRGETQYF
TRBD1 | TRBJ2-7 | few | TRBV20-1 | TGCAGTGCTATGGACAGGGGGTACGAGCAGTACTTC | CSAMDRGYEQYF
NA | TRBJ1-3 | NA | TRBV20-1 | TGCAGTGCCCGGGACCAAAGCGGCACCATATATTTT | CSARDQSGTIYF
NA | TRBJ1-2 | once | TRBV6-5 | TGTGTCAGCAGACGAGGGACTAACGACTATGGCTACACCTTC | CVSRRGTNDYGYTF
NA | TRBJ2-5 | NA | TRBV27 | TGTGCCAGCAGTAAGAGAGGCCAGTACCAAGAGACCCAGTACTTC | CASSKRGQYQETQYF
NA | TRBJ2-5 | NA | TRBV4-3 | TGCGCCAGCAGCCAGGGGGGGGCGGCAGAGACCCAGTACTTC | CASSQGGAAETQYF
TRBD1 | TRBJ1-5 | NA | TRBV5-5 | TGTGCCAGCAGCACCACAGGGGGCGATCAGCCCCAGCATTTT | CASSTTGGDQPQHF
NA | TRBJ1-5 | NA | TRBV20-1 | TGCAGTGCTAGAGTCTCAGGAATCAATCAGCCCCAGCATTTT | CSARVSGINQPQHF